This TCR beta chain appears in the sequencing data of a study of blood T cell repertoires in COVID-19. The wider study: Nucleic acid was either cDNA or gDNA, and it came from T cells, B-cell-depleted T cells, or PBMCs.

Authors' data handling: Quantification of nucleated cells was approximated via reference gene primer amplification. The data were produced by immunoSEQ multiplex PCR, yet TCRdb's version contains in-frame clones alone and is incomplete. V and J calls and clone size are given by that table; D and trimming were obtained from the DNA. The sample lists approximately 90,000 clones, approximately 81% occurring once. The length of the CDR3 is 13 residues. Trimming shortened V by 3 bases and J by 1 base, and 6 bases separated the two germline ends. Germline V CDR1 and CDR2: ENHRY, SYGVKD. The gene calls are TRBV10-3 and TRBJ1-1; D remains unclear. The clonotype was recovered from a man between 60 and 70 years old with acute or convalescent COVID-19. Sequencing used peripheral blood. The CDR3: CAISDHGNTEAFF. In DNA form, the CDR3 reads TGTGCCATCAGTGATCACGGGAACACTGAAGCTTTCTTT.